These T cell receptor beta chains were read from a single sample in a study of T cells in localized non-small cell lung cancer. Here immunoSEQ multiplex PCR was the method, and the copy in TCRdb shows in-frame clones only, minus some. Here the sample spans about 40,000 clones, around nine tenths being singletons. Here the sequenced sample was peripheral blood, taken before any cancer treatment. The source of these receptors is a man aged 18 to 50 with stage I lung adenocarcinoma. CDR3s include the opening cysteine and the closing phenylalanine or tryptophan. The order of the fields is D gene, J gene, clone size, V gene, CDR3 protein, CDR3 DNA. The D gene is left open where the match is weak. Size tells how often a clone was seen (once, few, many) or the class of an expanded clone, and some rows leave it out.

D: .; J: TRBJ1-1; size: .; V: TRBV29-1; CDR3: CSAVRDGIMNTEAFF; DNA: TGCAGCGCCGTGAGGGACGGTATCATGAACACTGAAGCTTTCTTT
D: .; J: TRBJ2-7; size: once; V: TRBV27; CDR3: CASSTNGGAYSYEQYF; DNA: TGTGCCAGCAGTACCAATGGCGGGGCGTACTCCTACGAGCAGTACTTC
D: .; J: TRBJ2-7; size: once; V: TRBV18; CDR3: CASSPAQGYEQYF; DNA: TGTGCCAGCTCCCCCGCGCAGGGCTACGAGCAGTACTTC
D: .; J: TRBJ1-4; size: .; V: TRBV5-4; CDR3: CASSSVGEGTNEKLFF; DNA: TGTGCCAGCAGTTCCGTGGGTGAGGGGACTAATGAAAAACTGTTTTTT
D: .; J: TRBJ1-5; size: .; V: TRBV10-2; CDR3: CASSESSRSNQPQHF; DNA: TGCGCCAGCAGTGAGTCATCTAGGAGCAATCAGCCCCAGCATTTT
D: TRBD1; J: TRBJ1-5; size: .; V: TRBV6-6; CDR3: CASSSGTGGNQPQHF; DNA: TGTGCCAGCAGTTCCGGGACAGGGGGCAATCAGCCCCAGCATTTT
D: .; J: TRBJ1-1; size: .; V: TRBV5-4; CDR3: CASSLAGTTGTEAFF; DNA: TGTGCCAGCAGCTTGGCCGGGACTACGGGAACTGAAGCTTTCTTT
D: TRBD2; J: TRBJ2-1; size: .; V: TRBV9; CDR3: CASSVEASGGYEQFF; DNA: TGTGCCAGCAGCGTAGAGGCTAGCGGGGGCTATGAGCAGTTCTTC
D: .; J: TRBJ1-2; size: .; V: TRBV7-2; CDR3: CASSSSSPLQGYTF; DNA: TGTGCCAGCAGCTCTTCAAGCCCTCTTCAGGGCTACACCTTC
D: .; J: TRBJ2-1; size: .; V: TRBV2; CDR3: CASRWDFPSGYNEQFF; DNA: TGTGCCAGCAGGTGGGACTTCCCCTCCGGTTACAATGAGCAGTTCTTC
D: TRBD1; J: TRBJ1-3; size: .; V: TRBV9; CDR3: CASSRTGDSGNTIYF; DNA: TGTGCCAGCAGCCGAACAGGGGACTCTGGAAACACCATATATTTT
D: TRBD2; J: TRBJ2-7; size: .; V: TRBV5-1; CDR3: CASSLPAGAYEQYF; DNA: TGCGCCAGCAGCTTACCAGCGGGGGCGTACGAGCAGTACTTC
D: TRBD1; J: TRBJ2-7; size: .; V: TRBV5-1; CDR3: CASSLTTGTGSYEQYF; DNA: TGCGCCAGCAGCTTGACCACCGGGACAGGGTCCTACGAGCAGTACTTC
D: TRBD1; J: TRBJ1-5; size: .; V: TRBV19; CDR3: CASSLIGTGGNQPQHF; DNA: TGTGCCAGTAGTCTAATCGGGACAGGGGGAAATCAGCCCCAGCATTTT
D: .; J: TRBJ2-7; size: .; V: TRBV15; CDR3: CATSRVRESVYEQYF; DNA: TGTGCCACCAGCAGAGTAAGGGAAAGTGTCTACGAGCAGTACTTC
D: .; J: TRBJ1-1; size: .; V: TRBV20-1; CDR3: CSARREGEAFF; DNA: TGCAGTGCTAGGAGGGAGGGGGAAGCTTTCTTT
D: TRBD1; J: TRBJ1-2; size: .; V: TRBV19; CDR3: CASQSRDRTLYGYTF; DNA: TGTGCCAGTCAAAGCCGGGACAGGACACTATATGGCTACACCTTC
D: TRBD1; J: TRBJ2-7; size: .; V: TRBV7-9; CDR3: CASSLTQGADEQYF; DNA: TGTGCCAGCAGCTTAACACAGGGGGCGGACGAGCAGTACTTC
D: .; J: TRBJ2-6; size: .; V: TRBV5-1; CDR3: CASSLGMTDPGANVLTF; DNA: TGCGCCAGCAGCTTAGGTATGACAGACCCTGGGGCCAACGTCCTGACTTTC
D: TRBD1; J: TRBJ2-6; size: few; V: TRBV7-3; CDR3: CASSPRQGRAGANVLTF; DNA: TGTGCCAGCAGCCCAAGACAGGGAAGGGCTGGGGCCAACGTCCTGACTTTC
D: .; J: TRBJ1-4; size: .; V: TRBV9; CDR3: CASSVEYSPNEKLFF; DNA: TGTGCCAGCAGCGTAGAGTACAGCCCTAATGAAAAACTGTTTTTT
D: .; J: TRBJ2-3; size: .; V: TRBV7-2; CDR3: CASSPAGLAEQYF; DNA: TGTGCCAGCAGCCCAGCCGGCTTAGCGGAGCAGTATTTT
D: .; J: TRBJ1-4; size: .; V: TRBV30; CDR3: CAWSVPGEKLFF; DNA: TGTGCCTGGAGTGTCCCAGGAGAAAAACTGTTTTTT
D: .; J: TRBJ2-4; size: .; V: TRBV5-1; CDR3: CASSLDGSERNIQYF; DNA: TGCGCCAGCAGCTTGGATGGGTCGGAGAGAAACATTCAGTACTTC
D: .; J: TRBJ1-2; size: few; V: TRBV25-1; CDR3: CASRRQEEYTF; DNA: TGTGCCAGCAGACGACAGGAAGAATACACCTTC
D: .; J: TRBJ2-1; size: .; V: TRBV6-6; CDR3: CASSYNRGSLYNEQFF; DNA: TGTGCCAGCAGTTACAATCGGGGGTCCCTCTACAATGAGCAGTTCTTC
D: .; J: TRBJ2-3; size: few; V: TRBV11-1; CDR3: CASSLRVGSTDTQYF; DNA: TGTGCCAGCAGCCTCCGGGTTGGGAGCACAGATACGCAGTATTTT
D: .; J: TRBJ2-7; size: .; V: TRBV5-1; CDR3: CASSPQGFDYEQYF; DNA: TGCGCCAGCAGCCCACAGGGATTTGACTACGAGCAGTACTTC
D: TRBD1; J: TRBJ2-1; size: .; V: TRBV2; CDR3: CASSRDREGYNEQFF; DNA: TGTGCCAGCAGTCGGGACAGGGAGGGCTACAATGAGCAGTTCTTC
D: .; J: TRBJ1-4; size: .; V: TRBV5-5; CDR3: CASSAHNDEKLFF; DNA: TGTGCCAGCAGCGCCCACAACGATGAAAAACTGTTTTTT
D: .; J: TRBJ2-5; size: .; V: TRBV5-1; CDR3: CASSESLETQYF; DNA: TGCGCCAGCAGCGAGTCCCTGGAGACCCAGTACTTC
D: .; J: TRBJ1-6; size: few; V: TRBV15; CDR3: CASGNSNSPLHF; DNA: TGTGCCTCAGGGAACAGTAATTCACCCCTCCACTTT
D: TRBD2; J: TRBJ2-1; size: .; V: TRBV9; CDR3: CASSPHGGGAYNEQFF; DNA: TGTGCCAGCAGCCCCCATGGGGGGGGAGCCTACAATGAGCAGTTCTTC
D: .; J: TRBJ2-1; size: .; V: TRBV5-1; CDR3: CASSSGPTNSYNEQFF; DNA: TGCGCCAGCAGCTCGGGACCCACGAACTCCTACAATGAGCAGTTCTTC
D: TRBD1; J: TRBJ1-2; size: .; V: TRBV19; CDR3: CASIKRAGGNYGYTF; DNA: TGTGCCAGTATTAAAAGAGCAGGGGGCAACTATGGCTACACCTTC
D: .; J: TRBJ1-3; size: .; V: TRBV9; CDR3: CASSAPSGSGNTIYF; DNA: TGTGCCAGCAGCGCTCCCTCCGGGTCTGGAAACACCATATATTTT
D: TRBD2; J: TRBJ2-1; size: .; V: TRBV5-6; CDR3: CASSLPSGAPNEQFF; DNA: TGTGCCAGCAGCTTGCCTAGCGGGGCACCCAATGAGCAGTTCTTC
D: TRBD1; J: TRBJ2-7; size: .; V: TRBV27; CDR3: CASSSNRGSHEQYF; DNA: TGTGCCAGCAGTTCTAACAGGGGGTCCCACGAGCAGTACTTC
D: .; J: TRBJ1-3; size: .; V: TRBV5-6; CDR3: CASSINPGRSGNTIYF; DNA: TGTGCCAGCAGCATAAACCCAGGGCGCTCTGGAAACACCATATATTTT
D: .; J: TRBJ2-1; size: .; V: TRBV7-2; CDR3: CASSHLVAVNYNEQFF; DNA: TGTGCCAGCAGCCACCTCGTAGCGGTGAACTACAATGAGCAGTTCTTC
D: TRBD1; J: TRBJ1-1; size: .; V: TRBV28; CDR3: CASSLGGTGAMNTEAFF; DNA: TGTGCCAGCAGTTTGGGGGGGACAGGGGCTATGAACACTGAAGCTTTCTTT
D: .; J: TRBJ1-5; size: .; V: TRBV7-2; CDR3: CASSLGWQGGNQPQHF; DNA: TGTGCCAGCAGCTTAGGCTGGCAGGGCGGCAATCAGCCCCAGCATTTT
D: .; J: TRBJ1-2; size: once; V: TRBV27; CDR3: CASSLRGNYGYTF; DNA: TGTGCCAGCAGTCTTCGGGGCAACTATGGCTACACCTTC
D: .; J: TRBJ1-2; size: .; V: TRBV6-6; CDR3: CATITGSYGYTF; DNA: TGTGCCACCATCACAGGAAGCTATGGCTACACCTTC
D: .; J: TRBJ2-5; size: few; V: TRBV27; CDR3: CASSFGGASQETQYF; DNA: TGTGCCAGCAGTTTTGGTGGGGCTAGTCAAGAGACCCAGTACTTC
D: TRBD1; J: TRBJ2-7; size: once; V: TRBV18; CDR3: CASSPSNRGHEQYF; DNA: TGTGCCAGCTCACCATCCAACAGGGGACACGAGCAGTACTTC
D: .; J: TRBJ2-7; size: .; V: TRBV15; CDR3: CATSRDLAGYEQYF; DNA: TGTGCCACCAGCAGAGATTTGGCGGGATACGAGCAGTACTTC
D: .; J: TRBJ2-3; size: .; V: TRBV7-2; CDR3: CASSLAGHQHTDTQYF; DNA: TGTGCCAGCAGCTTAGCGGGCCACCAACACACAGATACGCAGTATTTT
D: TRBD1; J: TRBJ2-4; size: .; V: TRBV5-8; CDR3: CASSYTSGTGLSDRNIQYF; DNA: TGTGCCAGCAGCTATACCTCCGGGACAGGGCTCTCCGATCGAAACATTCAGTACTTC
D: TRBD1; J: TRBJ1-2; size: .; V: TRBV7-2; CDR3: CASRANRGTGGYGYTF; DNA: TGTGCCAGCAGAGCAAATCGCGGGACAGGTGGCTATGGCTACACCTTC
D: TRBD1; J: TRBJ2-7; size: .; V: TRBV7-2; CDR3: CASSRGQGSSYEQYF; DNA: TGTGCCAGCAGCCGAGGACAGGGGAGTTCCTACGAGCAGTACTTC
D: .; J: TRBJ1-6; size: .; V: TRBV4-3; CDR3: CASSQEWTDYNSPLHF; DNA: TGCGCCAGCAGCCAAGAGTGGACAGATTATAATTCACCCCTCCACTTT
D: .; J: TRBJ1-2; size: .; V: TRBV9; CDR3: CASSVGPTSNYGYTF; DNA: TGTGCCAGCAGCGTGGGGCCCACATCCAACTATGGCTACACCTTC
D: .; J: TRBJ2-7; size: .; V: TRBV28; CDR3: CASRDMTATYEQYF; DNA: TGTGCCAGCAGAGATATGACAGCAACCTACGAGCAGTACTTC